Listed here are 17 T cell receptor beta chains from one sample, sequenced in a study of CD8 T cells in ankylosing spondylitis. TCRdb reanalysed the 5' RACE reads using MiXCR and keeps one entry per CDR3 protein. The table shows approximately 130,000 distinct CDR3 sequences, with around 9.7% occurring only once. Material for sequencing was blood, either unsorted or a sorted T cell fraction (not recorded which). Receptor source: a male donor with ankylosing spondylitis or in good health (not recorded which).

V and J are TRBV19 and TRBJ2-1; 9 bases match TRBD2. The length of the CDR3 is 17 residues. In germline, CDR1 is LNHDA, CDR2 SQIVND (reference sequence). Trimming took 2 bases from V and 7 from J; bases not matched to a gene: 12. For the CDR3, the DNA is TGTGCCAGTAGTATATCGGGGGAGGCGGGAGGGTTAAATGAGCAGTTCTTC. Translation: CASSISGEAGGLNEQFF. The complete variable domain, with remaining parts taken from reference TRBV19 and TRBJ2-1, reads DGGITQSPKYLFRKEGQNVTLSCEQNLNHDAMYWYRQDPGQGLRLIYYSQIVNDFQKGDIAEGYSVSREKKESFPLTVTSAQKNPTAFYLCASSISGEAGGLNEQFFGPGTRLTVL.

J is TRBJ2-1 and V is TRBV7-9; 13 bases align to TRBD2. CDR3 length equals 16 residues. Trimming removed 3 bases from V and 4 bases from J; junction bases left unmatched: 3. Per the germline V gene, CDR1 is SEHNR and CDR2 is FQNEAQ (reference sequence). In nucleotides, the CDR3 is TGTGCCAGCAGCTTCCCGACTAGCGGGAGGTACAATGAGCAGTTCTTC. Translation: CASSFPTSGRYNEQFF.

V gene TRBV7-2 combines with J gene TRBJ2-4, with 11 positions matching TRBD2. The CDR3 totals 16 residues. In germline, CDR1 is SGHTA, CDR2 FQGNSA. J gave up 8 bases and V 1 base, and 7 bases lay outside the gene matches. CDR3 coding DNA: TGTGCCAGCAGCTTAGGGCTAGCGGGGGGAATTTACATTCAGTACTTC. It is translated as CASSLGLAGGIYIQYF.

CDR3 loop: CASPPQSTTDTQYF. The DNA for the CDR3 is TGTGCCAGCCCCCCCCAGTCTACCACAGATACGCAGTATTTT. The chain joins TRBV5-6 to TRBJ2-3, with D hard to call. The germline gives CDR1 SGHDT, CDR2 YYEEEE. Trimming took 7 bases from V and 2 from J, leaving 14 bases between them. CDR3 length equals 14 residues.

This clonotype was counted at least ten times. J is TRBJ2-1 and V is TRBV9; 7 bases are a match to TRBD2. CDR3 length equals 13 residues. V lost 4 bases and J lost 11; bases outside the gene matches: 9. Germline V gene lookup returns CDR1 SGDLS and CDR2 YYNGEE. CDR3 bases: TGTGCCAGCAGCCCCCAAAGCGGGGATCAGCAGTTCTTC. It yields the protein CASSPQSGDQQFF.

The chain couples TRBV5-1 to TRBJ2-6; TRBD2 aligns across 13 bases. V gave up 4 bases and J gave up 0 bases; unmatched junction bases: 7. This CDR3 is built from 19 residues. CDR1 is SGHRS, CDR2 YFSETQ, per germline. In DNA form, the CDR3 reads TGCGCCAGCAGCCCGGTACTAGCGGGAGGGAGCTCTGGGGCCAACGTCCTGACTTTC. Its translation is CASSPVLAGGSSGANVLTF.

Ten or more counts support this clonotype. The V call is TRBV5-1, the J call TRBJ2-1; TRBD2 matches at 7 bases. Per the germline V gene, CDR1 is SGHRS and CDR2 is YFSETQ. The CDR3 extends over 16 amino acids. Trimming removed 0 bases from V and 0 bases from J; junction bases left unmatched: 3. CDR3 coding DNA: TGCGCCAGCAGCTTGGGACTAGCCGACTCCTACAATGAGCAGTTCTTC. Translated: CASSLGLADSYNEQFF. Full variable domain (outside the CDR3, taken from reference TRBV5-1 and TRBJ2-1): KAGVTQTPRYLIKTRGQQVTLSCSPISGHRSVSWYQQTPGQGLQFLFEYFSETQRNKGNFPGRFSGRQFSNSRSEMNVSTLELGDSALYLCASSLGLADSYNEQFFGPGTRLTVL.

At least ten counts were recorded for this clonotype. The rearrangement joins TRBV28 to TRBJ2-3; the match to TRBD2 covers 7 bases. This CDR3 has 15 residues. The V segment lost 2 bases and the J segment 1 base; nucleotides outside the gene matches: 3. Looked up from germline, CDR1 is MDHEN and CDR2 is SYDVKM. As DNA, the CDR3 is TGTGCCAGCAGTTTAGCGGGAGCCCGCACAGATACGCAGTATTTT. It codes for CASSLAGARTDTQYF. The complete variable domain, with remaining parts taken from reference TRBV28 and TRBJ2-3, reads DVKVTQSSRYLVKRTGEKVFLECVQDMDHENMFWYRQDPGLGLRLIYFSYDVKMKEKGDIPEGYSVSREKKERFSLILESASTNQTSMYLCASSLAGARTDTQYFGPGTRLTVL.

In its sample, this clonotype was seen many times. The rearrangement uses TRBV13 and TRBJ2-1; 11 nucleotides line up with TRBD2. Germline-derived CDR1 and CDR2 are PRHDT and FYEKMQ (reference sequence). V was pared by 5 bases and J by 9 bases, with 9 bases of the junction left unmatched. The CDR3 is 15 amino acids. The CDR3 DNA sequence: TGTGCCAGCAGCCATACACGACTAGCGGGACCTGAGCAGTTCTTC. It translates to CASSHTRLAGPEQFF.

This clonotype was seen a few times. The chain couples TRBV14 to TRBJ1-5; 8 nucleotides align to TRBD1. The CDR3 spans 15 residues. Germline CDR1 reads SGHDN; CDR2 reads FVKESK. J was trimmed by 6 bases and V by 5 bases; bases with no gene match: 9. CDR3 bases: TGTGCCAGCAGCTCCATGCAGGGGGCCGGTCAGCCCCAGCATTTT. This codes for CASSSMQGAGQPQHF.

Many counts were recorded for this clonotype. The V and J genes are TRBV28 and TRBJ2-3; the D call may be TRBD1 or TRBD2 (5 bases each). This CDR3 region has 15 residues. The germline V and J ends were trimmed by 3 bases and 4 bases, with 14 bases remaining between them. Per germline, CDR1 MDHEN and CDR2 SYDVKM. The CDR3 DNA reads TGTGCCAGCAGTTTGGCGGGCGCCAGGGCAGATACGCAGTATTTT. Translation gives CASSLAGARADTQYF.

This clonotype has a count of ten or more. This chain connects TRBV10-3 to TRBJ2-1, with D possibly matching TRBD2 (5 bases). CDR3 length: 13 amino acids. Deletions cut 1 base from V and 5 bases from J, with 6 bases between. Germline CDR1 reads ENHRY; CDR2 reads SYGVKD. CDR3 sequence reads: CAISEFGNNEQFF. In DNA form, the CDR3 reads TGTGCCATCAGTGAGTTCGGGAACAATGAGCAGTTCTTC.

This chain connects TRBV5-6 to TRBJ2-7, with D possibly TRBD2 on 5 matching bases. The CDR3 runs to 14 residues. V lost 9 bases and J lost 3, with 19 bases in between. CDR1 is SGHDT and CDR2 is YYEEEE in the germline V gene. The CDR3 reads CAMGPGIPYYEQYF. The CDR3 DNA follows: TGTGCCATGGGCCCCGGGATCCCCTACTACGAGCAGTACTTC.

This sequence joins TRBV7-9 and TRBJ2-7; the D is unclear. CDR3 length: 16 amino acids. In germline, CDR1 is SEHNR, CDR2 FQNEAQ (reference sequence). V lost 2 bases, J lost 1 base, and 15 bases lay in between. CDR3 coding DNA: TGTGCCAGCAGCTTAACTTTAGGTAGTTCGTCCTACGAGCAGTACTTC. Residues: CASSLTLGSSSYEQYF.

The rearrangement uses TRBV4-2 and TRBJ2-1, with 11 nucleotides matching TRBD2. The length of the CDR3 is 19 residues. CDR1 is LGHNA, CDR2 YNFKEQ, per germline. After removal of 2 bases from V and 0 bases from J, the junction contained 9 bases not matched to a gene. The CDR3 DNA follows: TGTGCCAGCAGCCAACCGGGACTAGCGGACCGGGGCTCCTACAATGAGCAGTTCTTC. Its protein is CASSQPGLADRGSYNEQFF.

There are many counts of this clonotype. The V gene is TRBV27, the J gene TRBJ2-7; 8 positions agree with TRBD2. J was trimmed by 2 bases and V by 6 bases; bases with no gene match: 12. CDR1 and CDR2 from the germline V gene are MNHEY and SMNVEV (reference sequence). This CDR3 region has 16 residues. The CDR3 protein is CASSPLFQGLAYEQYF. DNA of the CDR3: TGTGCCAGCAGCCCTTTATTTCAGGGACTAGCCTACGAGCAGTACTTC.

This clonotype occurred many times. The chain combines TRBV20-1 with TRBJ1-6; D not resolved. Deletions cut 6 bases from V and 5 bases from J, with 11 bases between. In germline, CDR1 is DFQATT, CDR2 SNEGSKA (reference sequence). CDR3 size: 13 residues. CDR3: CSAWRRDNSPLHF. Written as DNA, the CDR3 is TGCAGTGCCTGGAGGAGGGATAATTCACCCCTCCACTTT.